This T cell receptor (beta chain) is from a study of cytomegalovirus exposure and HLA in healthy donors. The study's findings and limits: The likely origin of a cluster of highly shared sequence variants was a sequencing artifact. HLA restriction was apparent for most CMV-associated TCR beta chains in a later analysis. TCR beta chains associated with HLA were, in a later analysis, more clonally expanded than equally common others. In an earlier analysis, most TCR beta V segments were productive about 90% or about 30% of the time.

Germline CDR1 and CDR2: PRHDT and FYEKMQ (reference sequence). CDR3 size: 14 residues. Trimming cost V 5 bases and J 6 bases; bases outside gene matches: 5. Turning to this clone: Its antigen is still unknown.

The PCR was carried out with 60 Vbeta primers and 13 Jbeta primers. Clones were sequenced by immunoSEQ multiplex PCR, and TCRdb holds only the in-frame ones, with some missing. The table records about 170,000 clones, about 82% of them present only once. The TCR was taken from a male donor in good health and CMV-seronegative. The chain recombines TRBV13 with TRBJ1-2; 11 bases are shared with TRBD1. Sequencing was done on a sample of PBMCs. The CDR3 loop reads CASSTGQGADGYTF. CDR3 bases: TGTGCCAGCAGCACAGGACAGGGGGCGGATGGCTACACCTTC.